The T cell receptor (beta chain) described here comes from a study of blood T cell repertoires in COVID-19. Study in general: The United States, Italy and Spain provided the acute and convalescent COVID-19 samples. T cells, B-cell-depleted T cells, or PBMCs provided the cDNA or gDNA that served as material.

Under the authors' procedure: By means of reference gene primer amplification, nucleated cell counts were estimated. The protocol was immunoSEQ multiplex PCR, while the TCRdb copy is restricted to in-frame clones and leaves out a portion. V and J calls and clone size are as listed in that table; D and trimming were resolved from the DNA. The sample yields tens of thousands of clones, 88% seen once. The Seattle site enrolled patients during active infection and followed them longitudinally. The origin of this receptor is a man in his 60s with COVID-19, enrolled during active disease. The sequencing input was peripheral blood.

The CDR3 DNA reads TGTGCCAGCAGTCCCCACCAAGGGGCTGGCAATCAGCCCCAGCATTTT. Amino acids: CASSPHQGAGNQPQHF. The chain links TRBV28 to TRBJ1-5, with D possibly TRBD1 on 5 matching bases. Trimming pared 5 bases from V and 2 bases from J, leaving 16 bases between. Germline CDR1 is MDHEN and CDR2 is SYDVKM. CDR3 size: 16 residues.